The sequence of this T cell receptor beta chain was determined in a study of blood T cell repertoires in COVID-19. About the study: Whether acute or convalescent, the COVID-19 samples came from the United States, Italy and Spain. T cells, B-cell-depleted T cells, or PBMCs supplied cDNA or gDNA.

Looked up from germline, CDR1 is SNHLY and CDR2 is FYNNEI. V lost 4 bases to trimming and J lost 4 bases; unmatched junction nucleotides: 2. This CDR3 region has 15 residues. Authors' analysis steps: Estimation of nucleated cell counts relied on the amplification of reference gene primers. Assay used: immunoSEQ multiplex PCR; TCRdb lists only in-frame clones, some missing. V and J calls plus clone size are reproduced from that table; the DNA served to infer D and trimming. This sample has 300,000 to 400,000 clones, with about 90% found just once. The receptor was isolated from a woman under 30 who had recovered from COVID-19. Material for sequencing was peripheral blood. The chain carries TRBV2 and TRBJ2-1; 12 bases align to TRBD2. The CDR3 nucleotides are TGTGCCAGCAGTGCGACTAGCGGGAGTTACAATGAGCAGTTCTTC. Its protein is CASSATSGSYNEQFF.